Detailed here is one T cell receptor beta chain. Primers included in the PCR were 60 Vbeta and 13 Jbeta primers. The protocol was immunoSEQ multiplex PCR, while the TCRdb copy is restricted to in-frame clones and leaves out a portion. The table includes under 150,000 clones, roughly four fifths detected once. The CDR3 consists of 15 residues. Germline loops: CDR1 MGHRA, CDR2 YSYEKL. The junction had 9 bases not matched to a gene; V was cut back by 4 bases and J by 4 bases. This sample was included in a study of cytomegalovirus exposure and HLA in healthy donors. The chain employs TRBV4-1 and TRBJ2-5; TRBD2 agrees at 7 bases. The sequence was obtained from a man between 25 and 39 years old in good health and CMV-seronegative. Sequenced: PBMCs. CDR3 sequence: CASSPPPAGTETQYF. The CDR3 bases are TGCGCCAGCAGCCCTCCCCCAGCGGGGACAGAGACCCAGTACTTC.